This entry concerns a single T cell receptor beta chain. The data were obtained in a study of technical replicates of blood from several donors. Looked up from germline, CDR1 is SEHNR and CDR2 is FQNEAQ (reference sequence). V lost 7 bases and J lost 0; bases outside the gene matches: 4. The CDR3 sequence is 14 residues long. Generated by immunoSEQ multiplex PCR, the TCRdb table keeps only in-frame clones and is missing some. This sample has over 65,000 clones, with just under 97% found just once. Sequencing input: T cells isolated from PBMCs. The J gene is TRBJ1-1, the V gene TRBV7-9; the match to TRBD1 covers 8 bases. The clonotype was recovered from a human donor in good health. This CDR3 reads CASKSGQVNTEAFF. DNA of the CDR3: TGTGCCAGCAAATCGGGACAGGTGAACACTGAAGCTTTCTTT.